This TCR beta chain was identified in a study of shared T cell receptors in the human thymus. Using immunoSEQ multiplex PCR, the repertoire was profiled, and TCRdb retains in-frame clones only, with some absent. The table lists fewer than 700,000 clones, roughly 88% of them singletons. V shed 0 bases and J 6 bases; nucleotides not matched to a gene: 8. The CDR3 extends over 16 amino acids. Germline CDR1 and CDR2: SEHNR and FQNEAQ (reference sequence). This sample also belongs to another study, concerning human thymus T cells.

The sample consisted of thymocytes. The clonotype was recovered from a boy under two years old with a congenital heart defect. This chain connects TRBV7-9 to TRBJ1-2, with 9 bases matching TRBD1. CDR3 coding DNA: TGTGCCAGCAGCTTAGCTCTAAGGACAGGGGTGGATGGCTACACCTTC. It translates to CASSLALRTGVDGYTF.